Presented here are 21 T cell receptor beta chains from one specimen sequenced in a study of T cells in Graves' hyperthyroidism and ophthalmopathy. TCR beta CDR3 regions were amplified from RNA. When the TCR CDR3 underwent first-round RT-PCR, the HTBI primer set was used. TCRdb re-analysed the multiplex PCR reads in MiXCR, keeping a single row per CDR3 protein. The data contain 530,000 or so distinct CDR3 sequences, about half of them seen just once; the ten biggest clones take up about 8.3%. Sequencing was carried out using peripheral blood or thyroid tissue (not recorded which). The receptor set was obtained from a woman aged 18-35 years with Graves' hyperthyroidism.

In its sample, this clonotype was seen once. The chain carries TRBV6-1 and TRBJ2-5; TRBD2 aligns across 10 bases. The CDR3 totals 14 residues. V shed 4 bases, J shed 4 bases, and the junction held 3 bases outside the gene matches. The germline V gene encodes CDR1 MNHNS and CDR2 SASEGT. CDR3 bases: TGTGCCAGCAGTGCAGCGGGAGGGGGAGAGACCCAGTACTTC. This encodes CASSAAGGGETQYF.

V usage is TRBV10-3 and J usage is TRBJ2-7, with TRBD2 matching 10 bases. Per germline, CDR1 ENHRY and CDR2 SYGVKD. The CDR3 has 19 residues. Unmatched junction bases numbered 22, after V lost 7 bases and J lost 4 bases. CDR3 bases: TGTGCCATCAACGGTAGCCCCATGAACACCGGGACTAGCGTGTACGAGCAGTACTTC. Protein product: CAINGSPMNTGTSVYEQYF.

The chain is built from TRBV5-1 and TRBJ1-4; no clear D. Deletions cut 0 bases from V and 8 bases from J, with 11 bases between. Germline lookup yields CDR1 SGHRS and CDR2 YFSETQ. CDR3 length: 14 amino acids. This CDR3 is CASSLGHEGEKLFF. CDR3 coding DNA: TGCGCCAGCAGCTTGGGCCACGAGGGAGAAAAACTGTTTTTT.

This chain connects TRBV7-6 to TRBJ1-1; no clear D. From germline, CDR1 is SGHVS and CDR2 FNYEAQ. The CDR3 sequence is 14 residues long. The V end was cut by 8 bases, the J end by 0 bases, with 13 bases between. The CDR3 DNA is TGTGCCAGCCCCGGCGGGCTGATGAACACTGAAGCTTTCTTT. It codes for CASPGGLMNTEAFF.

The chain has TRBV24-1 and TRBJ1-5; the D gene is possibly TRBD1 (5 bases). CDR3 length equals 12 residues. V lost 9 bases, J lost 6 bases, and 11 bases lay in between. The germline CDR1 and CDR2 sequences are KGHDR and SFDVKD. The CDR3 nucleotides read TGTGCCACCGGGCAGGGTCCTCAGCCCCAGCATTTT. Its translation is CATGQGPQPQHF.

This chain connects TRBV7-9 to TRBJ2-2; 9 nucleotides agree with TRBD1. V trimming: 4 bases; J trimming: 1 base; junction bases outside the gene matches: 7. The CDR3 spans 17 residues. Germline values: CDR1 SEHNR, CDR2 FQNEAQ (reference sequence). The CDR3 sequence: CASSSPGQGLNTGELFF. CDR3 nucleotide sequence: TGTGCCAGCAGCTCTCCGGGACAGGGATTGAACACCGGGGAGCTGTTTTTT. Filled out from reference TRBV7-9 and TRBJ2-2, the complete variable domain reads DTGVSQNPRHKITKRGQNVTFRCDPISEHNRLYWYRQTLGQGPEFLTYFQNEAQLEKSRLLSDRFSAERPKGSFSTLEIQRTEQGDSAMYLCASSSPGQGLNTGELFFGEGSRLTVL.

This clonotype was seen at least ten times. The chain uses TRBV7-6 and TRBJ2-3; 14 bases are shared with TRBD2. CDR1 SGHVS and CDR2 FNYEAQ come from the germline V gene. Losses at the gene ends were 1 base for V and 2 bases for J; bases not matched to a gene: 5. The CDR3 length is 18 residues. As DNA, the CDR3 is TGTGCCAGCAGCTTAGAACGGACTAGCGGGGGGAACACAGATACGCAGTATTTT. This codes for CASSLERTSGGNTDTQYF.

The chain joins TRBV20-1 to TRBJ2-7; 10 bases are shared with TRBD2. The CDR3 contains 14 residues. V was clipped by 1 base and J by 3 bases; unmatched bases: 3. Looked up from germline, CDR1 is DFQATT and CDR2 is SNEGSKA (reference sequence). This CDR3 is CSARVRTSGYEQYF. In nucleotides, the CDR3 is TGCAGTGCTAGAGTAAGGACTAGCGGCTACGAGCAGTACTTC.

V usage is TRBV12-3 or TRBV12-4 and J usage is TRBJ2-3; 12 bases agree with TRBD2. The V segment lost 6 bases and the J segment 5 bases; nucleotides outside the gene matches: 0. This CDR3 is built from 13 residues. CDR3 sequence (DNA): TGTGCCAGCAGGGGACTAGCGGGAGATACGCAGTATTTT. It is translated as CASRGLAGDTQYF.

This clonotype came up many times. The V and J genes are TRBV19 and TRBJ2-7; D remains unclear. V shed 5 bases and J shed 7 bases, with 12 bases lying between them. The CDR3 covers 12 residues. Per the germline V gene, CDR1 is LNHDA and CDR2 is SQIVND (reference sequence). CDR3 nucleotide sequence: TGTGCCAGTAGTCGGAAAGGGTTGGAGCAGTACTTC. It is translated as CASSRKGLEQYF.

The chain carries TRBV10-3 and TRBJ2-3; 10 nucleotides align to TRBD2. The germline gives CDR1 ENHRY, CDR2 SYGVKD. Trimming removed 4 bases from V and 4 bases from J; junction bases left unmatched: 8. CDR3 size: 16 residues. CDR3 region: CAISGLLAGGADTQYF. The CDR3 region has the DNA TGTGCCATCAGTGGACTATTAGCGGGAGGCGCAGATACGCAGTATTTT.

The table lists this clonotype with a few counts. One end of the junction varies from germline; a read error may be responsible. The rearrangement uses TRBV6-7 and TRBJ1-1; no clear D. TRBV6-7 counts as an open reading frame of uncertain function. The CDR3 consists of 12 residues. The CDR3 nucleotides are TGTGCCAACAGTTACGGAGGTCCTGAAGCTTTCTTT. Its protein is CANSYGGPEAFF.

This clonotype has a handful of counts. In nucleotides, the CDR3 is TGCGCCAGCAGCCCAGAGGGCGGGATCACCAACACCATATATTTT. Its translation: CASSPEGGITNTIYF. The V gene is TRBV4-3, the J gene TRBJ1-3, with D unclear. The V end lost 4 bases, the J end lost 7 bases, and 17 bases lay between the germline ends. From germline, CDR1 is LGHNA and CDR2 YSLEER. The CDR3 is 15 amino acids.

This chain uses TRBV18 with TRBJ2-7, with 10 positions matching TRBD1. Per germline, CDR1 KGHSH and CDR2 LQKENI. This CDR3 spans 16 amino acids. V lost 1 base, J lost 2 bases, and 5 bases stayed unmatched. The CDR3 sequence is CASSPRTGQGTYEQYF. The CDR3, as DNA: TGTGCCAGCTCACCACGGACGGGACAGGGGACCTACGAGCAGTACTTC. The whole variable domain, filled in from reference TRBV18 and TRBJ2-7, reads NAGVMQNPRHLVRRRGQEARLRCSPMKGHSHVYWYRQLPEEGLKFMVYLQKENIIDESGMPKERFSAEFPKEGPSILRIQQVVRGDSAAYFCASSPRTGQGTYEQYFGPGTRLTVT.

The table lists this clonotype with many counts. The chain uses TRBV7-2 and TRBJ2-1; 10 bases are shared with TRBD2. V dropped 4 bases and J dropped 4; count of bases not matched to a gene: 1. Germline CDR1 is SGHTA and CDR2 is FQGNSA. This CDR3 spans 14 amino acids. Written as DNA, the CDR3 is TGTGCCAGCAGCTGGACTAGCGGTTACAATGAGCAGTTCTTC. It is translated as CASSWTSGYNEQFF.

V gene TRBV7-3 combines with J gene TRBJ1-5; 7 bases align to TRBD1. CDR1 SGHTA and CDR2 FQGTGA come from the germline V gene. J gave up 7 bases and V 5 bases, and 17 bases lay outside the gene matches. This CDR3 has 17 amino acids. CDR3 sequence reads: CASSRTSGRGQRQPQHF. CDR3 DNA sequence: TGTGCCAGCAGCCGGACTAGCGGGAGGGGGCAACGACAGCCCCAGCATTTT.

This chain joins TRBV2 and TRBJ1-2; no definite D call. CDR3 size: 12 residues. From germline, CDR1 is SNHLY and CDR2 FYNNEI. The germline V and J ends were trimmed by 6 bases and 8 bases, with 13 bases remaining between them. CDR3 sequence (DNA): TGTGCCAGCAGGCCAAGCTTGGGGGGCTACACCTTC. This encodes CASRPSLGGYTF.

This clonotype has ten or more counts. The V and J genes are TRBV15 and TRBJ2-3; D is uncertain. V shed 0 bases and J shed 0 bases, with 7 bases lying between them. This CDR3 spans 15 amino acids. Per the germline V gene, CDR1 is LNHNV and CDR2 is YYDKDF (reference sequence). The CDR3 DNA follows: TGTGCCACCAGCAGAGATCGTCTAAGCACAGATACGCAGTATTTT. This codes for CATSRDRLSTDTQYF. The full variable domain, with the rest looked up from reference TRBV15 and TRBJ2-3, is DAMVIQNPRYQVTQFGKPVTLSCSQTLNHNVMYWYQQKSSQAPKLLFHYYDKDFNNEADTPDNFQSRRPNTSFCFLDIRSPGLGDTAMYLCATSRDRLSTDTQYFGPGTRLTVL.

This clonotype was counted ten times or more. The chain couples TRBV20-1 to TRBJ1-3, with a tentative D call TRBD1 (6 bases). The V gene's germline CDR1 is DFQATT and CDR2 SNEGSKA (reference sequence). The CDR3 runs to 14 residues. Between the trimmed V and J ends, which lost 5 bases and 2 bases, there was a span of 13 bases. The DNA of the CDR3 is TGCAGTGCTCCTGCCGCAGGGGCTGGAAACACCATATATTTT. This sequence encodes CSAPAAGAGNTIYF.

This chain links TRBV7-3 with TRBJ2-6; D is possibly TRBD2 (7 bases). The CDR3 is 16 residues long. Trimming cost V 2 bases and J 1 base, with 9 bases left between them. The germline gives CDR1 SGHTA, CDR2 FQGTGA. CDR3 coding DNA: TGTGCCAGCAGCTTAGCGGGGGCTTCTGGGGCCAACGTCCTGACTTTC. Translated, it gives CASSLAGASGANVLTF.

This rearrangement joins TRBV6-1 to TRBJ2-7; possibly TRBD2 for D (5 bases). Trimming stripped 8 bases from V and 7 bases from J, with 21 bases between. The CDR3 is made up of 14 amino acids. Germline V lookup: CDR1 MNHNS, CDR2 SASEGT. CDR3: CASQPDLSEYEQYF. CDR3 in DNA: TGTGCCAGCCAACCGGACTTGTCGGAGTATGAGCAGTACTTC.